This T cell receptor beta chain was sequenced in a study of cytomegalovirus exposure and HLA in healthy donors. The PCR made use of 60 Vbeta and 13 Jbeta primers. Method: immunoSEQ multiplex PCR; TCRdb's copy keeps in-frame clones and lacks some. The data hold some 130,000 clones, with 80% observed a single time. This clone was observed a handful of times. This clonotype was sampled from a man aged 25-45 years in good health and CMV-seronegative. Sequences were obtained from PBMCs.

The CDR3 here is CASSSTGRRTEAFF. DNA of the CDR3: TGTGCCAGCAGTTCGACAGGGAGGCGGACTGAAGCTTTCTTT. This chain links TRBV28 with TRBJ1-1; 7 positions agree with TRBD1. After removal of 4 bases from V and 5 bases from J, the junction contained 7 bases not matched to a gene. CDR1 is MDHEN and CDR2 is SYDVKM in the germline V gene. The CDR3 totals 14 residues.